This TCR beta chain was profiled in a study of control samples from healthy donors and cancer patients. Sequencing used immunoSEQ multiplex PCR; TCRdb keeps in-frame clones, though not all of them. This repertoire shows 40,000 to 60,000 clones, almost 90% found once; its top ten account for 40%. The CDR3 is made up of 14 amino acids. From germline, CDR1 is MGHRA and CDR2 YSYEKL. Trimming left V 0 bases short and J 6 bases short, with 12 bases between. The receptor was derived from a man aged 50 to 60 with head and neck cancer. Sequenced input: PBMCs. The chain recombines TRBV4-1 with TRBJ2-7, with D tentatively TRBD1 (5 bases). Here the CDR3 DNA reads TGCGCCAGCAGCCAAGATCGCAGGGCGTTCGAGCAGTACTTC. The encoded protein is CASSQDRRAFEQYF.